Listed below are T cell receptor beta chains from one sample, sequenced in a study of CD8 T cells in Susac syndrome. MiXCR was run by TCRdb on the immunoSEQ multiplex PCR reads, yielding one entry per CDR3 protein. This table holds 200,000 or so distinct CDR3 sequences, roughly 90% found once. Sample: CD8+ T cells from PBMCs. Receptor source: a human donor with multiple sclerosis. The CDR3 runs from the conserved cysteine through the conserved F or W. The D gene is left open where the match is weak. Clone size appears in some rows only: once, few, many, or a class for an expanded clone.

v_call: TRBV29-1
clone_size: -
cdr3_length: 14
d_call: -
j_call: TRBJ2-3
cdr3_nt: TGCAGGGCTAGCGAAAGAGGAAGCACAGATACGCAGTATTTT
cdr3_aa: CRASERGSTDTQYF

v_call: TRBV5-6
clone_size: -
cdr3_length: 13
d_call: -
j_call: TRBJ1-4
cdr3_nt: TGTGCCAGCAGCTTGTCGGCGGATCGGAAACTGTTTTTT
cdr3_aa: CASSLSADRKLFF

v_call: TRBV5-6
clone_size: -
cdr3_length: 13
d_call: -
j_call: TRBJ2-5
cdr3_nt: TGTGCCAGCAGCTTGGGAGCTGGGGAGACCCAGTACTTC
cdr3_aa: CASSLGAGETQYF

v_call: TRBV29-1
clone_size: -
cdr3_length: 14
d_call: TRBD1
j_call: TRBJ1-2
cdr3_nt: TGCAGCGTTGCCCCGGACAGGGGGCGCGGTGGCTACACCTTC
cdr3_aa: CSVAPDRGRGGYTF

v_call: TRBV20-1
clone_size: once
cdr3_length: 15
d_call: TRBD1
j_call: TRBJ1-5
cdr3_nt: TGCAGTGCTAGAGCGAGGAGACAGGGGGGACAGCCCCAGCATTTT
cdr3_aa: CSARARRQGGQPQHF

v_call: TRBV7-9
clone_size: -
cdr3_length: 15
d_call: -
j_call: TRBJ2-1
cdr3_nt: TGTGCCACGGATCAGAACAGGGCAGATTACAATGAGCAGTTCTTC
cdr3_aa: CATDQNRADYNEQFF

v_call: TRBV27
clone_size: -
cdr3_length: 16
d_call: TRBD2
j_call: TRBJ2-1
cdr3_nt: TGTGCCAGCAGTTCCCTCGACTTAGCGGGAGGGAATGAGCAGTTCTTC
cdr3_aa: CASSSLDLAGGNEQFF

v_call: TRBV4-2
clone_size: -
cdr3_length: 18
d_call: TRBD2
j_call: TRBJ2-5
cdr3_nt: TGTGCCAGCAGCCAAGAGCCCCAGCGGGGACTTTTACAAGAGACCCAGTACTTC
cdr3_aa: CASSQEPQRGLLQETQYF

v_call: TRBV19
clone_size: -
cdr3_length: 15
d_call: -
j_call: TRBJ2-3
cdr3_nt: TGTGCCAGTAGTTCCTGGACAGCGAGCACAGATACGCAGTATTTT
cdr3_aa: CASSSWTASTDTQYF

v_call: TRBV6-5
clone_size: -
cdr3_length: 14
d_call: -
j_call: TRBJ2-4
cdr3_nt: TGTGCCAGCAAGGCAGGGGTGGGCAAAAACATTCAGTACTTC
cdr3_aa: CASKAGVGKNIQYF

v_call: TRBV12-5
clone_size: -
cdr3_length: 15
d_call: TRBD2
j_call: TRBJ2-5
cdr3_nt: TGTGCTAGTCAACGGACTAGCGGGAGCCAAGAGACCCAGTACTTC
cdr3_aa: CASQRTSGSQETQYF

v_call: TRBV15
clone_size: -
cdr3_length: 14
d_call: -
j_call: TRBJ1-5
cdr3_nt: TGTGCCACCAGCAGGCGGGACTCATATCAGCCCCAGCATTTT
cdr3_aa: CATSRRDSYQPQHF

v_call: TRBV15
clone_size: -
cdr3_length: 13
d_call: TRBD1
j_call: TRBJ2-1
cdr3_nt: TGTGCCACTTCTTACATTACAGGGGACGGGCAGTTCTTC
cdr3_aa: CATSYITGDGQFF

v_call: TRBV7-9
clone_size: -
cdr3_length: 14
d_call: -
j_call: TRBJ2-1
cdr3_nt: TGTGCCAGCAGCCTCCCCGCGCGCCCTAATGAGCAGTTCTTC
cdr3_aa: CASSLPARPNEQFF

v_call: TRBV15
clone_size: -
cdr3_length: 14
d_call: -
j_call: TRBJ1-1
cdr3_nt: TGTGCCACCAGCAGCGGACACCCGAACACTGAAGCTTTCTTT
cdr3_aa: CATSSGHPNTEAFF

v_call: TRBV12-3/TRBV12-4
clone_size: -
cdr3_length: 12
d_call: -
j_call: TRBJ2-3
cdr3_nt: TGTGCCAGCAGGGATAGTGGGGACGCCCCGTATTTT
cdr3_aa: CASRDSGDAPYF

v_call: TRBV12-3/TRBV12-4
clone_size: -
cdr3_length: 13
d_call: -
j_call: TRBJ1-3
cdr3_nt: TGTGTCAGCCCGACAGCAGGTGAAAACACCATATATTTT
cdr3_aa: CVSPTAGENTIYF

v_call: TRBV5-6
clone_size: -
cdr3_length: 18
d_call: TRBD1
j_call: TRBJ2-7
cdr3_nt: TGTGCCAGCAGCTTCCTGGCGGGACAGGGGGCATGGGCCTACGAGCAGTACTTC
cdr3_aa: CASSFLAGQGAWAYEQYF

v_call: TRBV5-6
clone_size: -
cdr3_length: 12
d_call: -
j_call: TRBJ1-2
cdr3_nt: TGTGCCAGCAGCCTCTGGTCGGGTGGCTACACCTTC
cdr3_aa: CASSLWSGGYTF

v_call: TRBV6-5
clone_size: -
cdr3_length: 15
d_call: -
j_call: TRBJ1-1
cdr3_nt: TGTGCCAGCAGTTACTCGACGGGGGCCTACACTGAAGCTTTCTTT
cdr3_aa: CASSYSTGAYTEAFF

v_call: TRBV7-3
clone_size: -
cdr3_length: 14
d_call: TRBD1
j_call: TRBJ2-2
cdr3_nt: TGTGCCAGCAGCGTCAGGGGGAATACCGGGGAGCTGTTTTTT
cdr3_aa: CASSVRGNTGELFF

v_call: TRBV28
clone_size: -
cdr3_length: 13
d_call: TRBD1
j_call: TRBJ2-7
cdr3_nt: TGTGCCAGCCGCGACAGGGGGATATACGAGCAGTACTTC
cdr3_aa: CASRDRGIYEQYF

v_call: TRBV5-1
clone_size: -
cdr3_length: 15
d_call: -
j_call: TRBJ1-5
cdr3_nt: TGCGCCAGCAGCTCGGGAGACGTAAGCAATCAGCCCCAGCATTTT
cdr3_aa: CASSSGDVSNQPQHF

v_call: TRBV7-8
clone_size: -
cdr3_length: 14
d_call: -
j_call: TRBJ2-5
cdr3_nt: TGTGCCAGCAGCCATAGCCGGGGAGTGGAGACCCAGTACTTC
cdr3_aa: CASSHSRGVETQYF

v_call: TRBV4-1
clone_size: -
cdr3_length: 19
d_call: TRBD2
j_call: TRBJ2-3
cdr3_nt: TGCGCCAGCAGCCAAGACGGGCTAGCGGAAACTACTAGCACAGATACGCAGTATTTT
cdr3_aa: CASSQDGLAETTSTDTQYF

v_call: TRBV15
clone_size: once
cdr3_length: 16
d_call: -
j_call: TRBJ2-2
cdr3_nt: TGTGCCACCAGCAGAGTCCAGGACACGAACACCGGGGAGCTGTTTTTT
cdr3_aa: CATSRVQDTNTGELFF

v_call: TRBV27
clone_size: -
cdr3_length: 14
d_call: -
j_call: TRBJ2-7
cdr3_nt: TGTGCCAGCAGGGTAGGACGAGGGTATTACGAGCAGTACTTC
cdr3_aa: CASRVGRGYYEQYF

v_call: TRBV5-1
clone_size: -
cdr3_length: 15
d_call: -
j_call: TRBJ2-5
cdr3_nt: TGCGCCAGCAGCTTTGAGGCTATGACGGCCGAGACCCAGTACTTC
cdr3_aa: CASSFEAMTAETQYF

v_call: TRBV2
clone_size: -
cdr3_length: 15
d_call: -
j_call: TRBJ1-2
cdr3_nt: TGTGCCAGTAAGTGGTCAGCTGGTGATCCCTATGGCTACACCTTC
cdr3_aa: CASKWSAGDPYGYTF

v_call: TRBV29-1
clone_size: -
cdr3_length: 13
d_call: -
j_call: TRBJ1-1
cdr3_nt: TGCAGCGTGGGGTGGACCGCGCCCACTGAAGCTTTCTTT
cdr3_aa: CSVGWTAPTEAFF